The 9 T cell receptor beta chains given below trace back to one sample, sequenced in a study of graft-versus-host responses after intestinal transplantation. Antigens of these TCRs are unknown. Only in-frame clones appear in the TCRdb table, and some are missing; sequencing was by immunoSEQ multiplex PCR. The sample includes around 99,000 clones, approximately 94% seen only once; the top ten take 1.5% to 2.5%. The sample here was unstimulated CD8+ T cells sorted from spleen or lymph node cells, taken before intestinal transplant. These receptor sequences come from a human donor who received an intestinal transplant.

This chain links TRBV9 with TRBJ1-1; TRBD1 agrees at 9 bases. Trimming took 0 bases from V and 7 from J; bases not matched to a gene: 4. The CDR3 covers 14 residues. CDR1 is SGDLS and CDR2 is YYNGEE in the germline V gene. Here the CDR3 reads CASSVGDRAIEAFF. The CDR3 nucleotides read TGTGCCAGCAGCGTAGGGGACAGGGCGATTGAAGCTTTCTTT.

The DNA of the CDR3 is TGTGCCAGCAGCTTATGGGGACAGGGGGCAGCCGATACGCAGTATTTT. Translated: CASSLWGQGAADTQYF. This chain links TRBV7-6 with TRBJ2-3; TRBD1 agrees at 12 bases. The V gene's germline CDR1 is SGHVS and CDR2 FNYEAQ. This CDR3 comprises 16 residues. After removal of 2 bases from V and 6 bases from J, the junction contained 6 bases not matched to a gene. Drawing the rest from reference TRBV7-6 and TRBJ2-3, the complete variable domain is GAGVSQSPRYKVTKRGQDVALRCDPISGHVSLYWYRQALGQGPEFLTYFNYEAQQDKSGLPNDRFSAERPEGSISTLTIQRTEQRDSAMYRCASSLWGQGAADTQYFGPGTRLTVL.

V is TRBV6-6 and J is TRBJ2-2; TRBD1 matches at 7 bases. The CDR3 has 13 amino acids. Germline V gene data show CDR1 as MNHNY and CDR2 as SVGAGI (reference sequence). After removal of 10 bases from V and 5 bases from J, the junction contained 7 bases not matched to a gene. The CDR3 here is CATGTEGTGELFF. CDR3 nucleotides: TGTGCCACCGGGACAGAGGGAACCGGGGAGCTGTTTTTT.

The chain carries TRBV7-8 and TRBJ2-2, with a possible D match to TRBD2 (5 bases). The V end lost 9 bases, the J end lost 4 bases, and 12 bases lay between the germline ends. The germline CDR1 and CDR2 sequences are SGHVS and FQNEAQ. The CDR3 is 13 amino acids. The CDR3 protein is CASDGRGTGELFF. The CDR3, as DNA: TGTGCCAGTGACGGTCGGGGCACCGGGGAGCTGTTTTTT.

CDR3 sequence reads: CASSQATGVSSPLHF. The DNA for the CDR3 is TGCGCCAGCAGCCAAGCGACAGGGGTTTCTTCACCCCTCCACTTT. The chain employs TRBV4-1 and TRBJ1-6; 8 bases map to TRBD1. J lost 9 bases, V lost 1 base, and 5 bases had no gene match. CDR3 length: 15 amino acids. CDR1 and CDR2 from the germline V gene are MGHRA and YSYEKL.

This chain connects TRBV7-9 to TRBJ1-1, with D perhaps TRBD1 (5 bases). V dropped 4 bases and J dropped 4 bases, with 16 bases sitting between them. From germline, CDR1 is SEHNR and CDR2 FQNEAQ (reference sequence). The CDR3 is 15 amino acids. CDR3 nucleotides: TGTGCCAGCAGCTCAGCGGGCGGGGCGAGCACTGAAGCTTTCTTT. Translation: CASSSAGGASTEAFF.

The chain recombines TRBV5-6 with TRBJ2-5; TRBD2 matches at 16 bases. Germline-derived CDR1 and CDR2 are SGHDT and YYEEEE. The CDR3 has 17 amino acids. Trimming removed 4 bases from V and 5 bases from J; junction bases left unmatched: 8. The CDR3 DNA is TGTGCCAGCAGCCTCGGGACTAGCGGGGGGGTAGGGGAGACCCAGTACTTC. Translated: CASSLGTSGGVGETQYF.

The chain couples TRBV5-4 to TRBJ1-2; 10 bases are a match to TRBD1. The CDR3 loop spans 14 amino acids. The V gene's germline CDR1 is SGHNT and CDR2 YYREEE (reference sequence). Trimming cost V 0 bases and J 4 bases; bases outside gene matches: 0. CDR3: CASSLGTGGYGYTF. The CDR3 nucleotides are TGTGCCAGCAGCTTGGGGACAGGGGGCTATGGCTACACCTTC.

Only one count was recorded for this clone. The chain recombines TRBV6-6 with TRBJ2-5; 7 bases agree with TRBD1. V gave up 5 bases and J gave up 4 bases; unmatched junction bases: 13. The CDR3 covers 16 residues. Germline loops: CDR1 MNHNY, CDR2 SVGAGI (reference sequence). The CDR3 region has the DNA TGTGCCAGCAGTACAGGGGTCGCATCAAGCCGAGAGACCCAGTACTTC. Protein sequence: CASSTGVASSRETQYF.